A selection of T cell receptor beta chains follows, all from one sample in a study of T cell repertoires in cytomegalovirus infection. TCRdb used MiXCR to reprocess the reads, holding one entry per CDR3 protein. The sample has hundreds of thousands of distinct CDR3 sequences; around 24% are singletons. Sequenced input: CD8+ T cells from PBMCs. These TCRs come from a human donor in good health (CMV status not recorded). Some clones in this sample may be carry-over from other donors' samples. The CDR3 runs from the conserved cysteine through the conserved F or W. A D gene is named only where the DNA matches it firmly. A row's size may be missing; if present it is once, few, many or a size class.

v_gene	j_gene	abundance	d_gene	CDR3nt	CDR3aa
TRBV27	TRBJ2-3	.	.	TGTGCCAGCAGTTTATCGAATATCGCAGATACGCAGTATTTT	CASSLSNIADTQYF
TRBV19	TRBJ1-2	.	.	TGTGCCAGTAGTATCGCCGACGGCTATGGCTACACCTTC	CASSIADGYGYTF
TRBV7-2	TRBJ1-6	.	TRBD1	TGTGTCAGCAGCCCGACAGGGATGTATAATTCACCCCTCCACTTT	CVSSPTGMYNSPLHF
TRBV20-1	TRBJ1-2	.	.	TGCAGGCCGGAGGGGGGGTATGGCTACACCTTC	CRPEGGYGYTF
TRBV6-6	TRBJ2-2	few	TRBD1	TGTGCCAGCAGTTACTCGGGCCAGGGGGTGGCCGGGGAGCTGTTTTTT	CASSYSGQGVAGELFF
TRBV25-1	TRBJ2-5	.	.	TGTGCCAGCAGTGAACGGAGGGGCCAAGAGACCCAGTACTTC	CASSERRGQETQYF
TRBV7-6	TRBJ1-1	few	.	TGTGCCAGCAGCTTAGCACCGGGAGGGTCTAACACTGAAGCTTTCTTT	CASSLAPGGSNTEAFF
TRBV5-4	TRBJ2-3	.	.	TGTGCCAGCAGCTTGGAGCAGATCAAAGATACGCAGTATTTT	CASSLEQIKDTQYF
TRBV14	TRBJ1-6	.	TRBD1	TGTGCCAGCAGCCGCGATGACAGGGGAGGATCACCCCTCCACTTT	CASSRDDRGGSPLHF
TRBV7-6	TRBJ2-3	many	.	TGTGCCAGCAGCTTGGATAAACTGACAGATACGCAGTATTTT	CASSLDKLTDTQYF